This paragraph reports one TCR beta chain. The entry originates in a study of T cells in Graves' hyperthyroidism and ophthalmopathy. Amplification yielded TCR beta CDR3 regions, with RNA transcripts as the source. A set of HTBI primers served as the primers for a first-round RT-PCR of the TCR CDR3. TCRdb fed the multiplex PCR reads into MiXCR, producing one record per CDR3 protein. The data show about 480,000 distinct CDR3 sequences, with approximately 15% seen just once and less than 20% held by the top ten. The receptor was isolated from a woman aged 18-29 years with Graves' hyperthyroidism. The sample consisted of blood.

The CDR3, as DNA: TGTGCCGCTCGGGCTAGCGGGCTGTACGAGCAGTACTTC. It specifies CAARASGLYEQYF. The J gene is TRBJ2-7, the V gene TRBV25-1, with TRBD2 matching 8 bases. CDR3 length equals 13 residues. Germline CDR1 reads MGHDK; CDR2 reads SYGVNS. Unmatched junction bases numbered 10, after V lost 11 bases and J lost 4 bases.